The following is a TCR beta chain sequence with its context. Other DNA variants within this sample encode the same CDR3. In the original workflow: Reference gene primer amplification yielded estimated nucleated cell counts. Here immunoSEQ multiplex PCR was the method, and the copy in TCRdb shows in-frame clones only, minus some. The V and J calls and clone size come from that table; D and trimming were worked out from the DNA. The sample shows about 55,000 clones, 65% to 90% of them seen only once. Per the germline V gene, CDR1 is SGHRS and CDR2 is YFSETQ. V was trimmed by 2 bases and J by 3 bases, leaving 8 bases between them. The CDR3 consists of 13 residues. This sample was included in a study of blood T cell repertoires in COVID-19. Overall study context: Samples taken during acute and convalescent COVID-19 were collected in the United States, Italy and Spain. PBMCs, B-cell-depleted T cells, or T cells provided the cDNA or gDNA that made up the material.

Input material: peripheral blood. The gene calls are TRBV5-1 and TRBJ1-2, with D tentatively TRBD1 (6 bases). This TCR was recovered from a human donor in a cohort sampled during active COVID-19. In nucleotides, the CDR3 is TGCGCCAGCAGCTTAGCAGGGGACTATGGCTACACCTTC. Translation gives CASSLAGDYGYTF. The variable domain in full, completed from reference TRBV5-1 and TRBJ1-2, reads KAGVTQTPRYLIKTRGQQVTLSCSPISGHRSVSWYQQTPGQGLQFLFEYFSETQRNKGNFPGRFSGRQFSNSRSEMNVSTLELGDSALYLCASSLAGDYGYTFGSGTRLTVV.